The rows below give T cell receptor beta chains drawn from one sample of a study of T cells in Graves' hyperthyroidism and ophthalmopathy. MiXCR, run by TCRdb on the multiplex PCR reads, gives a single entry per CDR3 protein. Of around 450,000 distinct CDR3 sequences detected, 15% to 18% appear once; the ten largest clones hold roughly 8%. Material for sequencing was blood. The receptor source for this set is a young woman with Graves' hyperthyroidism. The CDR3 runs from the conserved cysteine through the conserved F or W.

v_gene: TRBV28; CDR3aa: CAGGAPGGQGQPQHF
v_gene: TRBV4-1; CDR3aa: CASSQEGQGPSSNQPQHF
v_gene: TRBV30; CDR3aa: CAWRDISASGADTQYF
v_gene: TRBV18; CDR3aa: CASSPGTRIF
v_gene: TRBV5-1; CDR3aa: CASSLGPTGTDNSYEQYF
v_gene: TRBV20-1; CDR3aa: CSARAGTGRNQPQHF
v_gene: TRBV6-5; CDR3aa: CASSYLEGELFF
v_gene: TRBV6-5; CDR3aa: CASSYSTSSPYEQYF
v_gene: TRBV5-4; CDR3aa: CASSVPDSTDTQYF
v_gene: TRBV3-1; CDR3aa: CASSQYSTGELFF
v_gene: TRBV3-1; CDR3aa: CASSQGGVTEAFF
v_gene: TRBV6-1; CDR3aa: CASSFTGVQETQYF
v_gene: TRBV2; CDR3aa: CASILPGTWGTGELFF
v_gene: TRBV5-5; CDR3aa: CASSLEQGSGYTF
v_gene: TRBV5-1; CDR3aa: CASSLGGQAYGYTF
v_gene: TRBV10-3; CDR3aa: CATQEEGANVLTF
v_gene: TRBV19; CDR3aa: CASSISTTNYGYTF
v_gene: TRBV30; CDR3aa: CAWSSGTRAAEQYF
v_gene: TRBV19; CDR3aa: CASSQGRGYGELFF
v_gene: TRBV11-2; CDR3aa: CASSPGGTSGRASSDTQYF
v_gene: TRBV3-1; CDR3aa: CAGSQGPGGTGEQYF
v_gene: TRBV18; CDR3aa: CASSPISDGTYGYTF
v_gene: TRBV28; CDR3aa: CASSFSSGGFYYEQYF
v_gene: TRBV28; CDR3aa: CASKVRILSYEQYF
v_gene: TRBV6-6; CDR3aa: CASSYGTSGGMNEQFF